This TCR beta chain was profiled in a study of cytomegalovirus exposure and HLA in healthy donors. Turning to this clone: Its antigen remains unknown.

The junction had 7 bases not matched to a gene; V was cut back by 5 bases and J by 4 bases. Germline V lookup: CDR1 SEHNR, CDR2 FQNEAQ (reference sequence). The CDR3 has 16 amino acids. Study-wide points: Cytomegalovirus-associated status was assigned to more than 150 TCR beta chains. Through in vitro validation, three CMV-associated chains were shown to be specific for CMV antigens. Rarity marked most TCR sequences, yet some public TCRs occurred in many donors. The classifier was said to identify cytomegalovirus status with high specificity and sensitivity.

TCRdb's table, derived via immunoSEQ multiplex PCR, lists solely in-frame clones and lacks some. The repertoire has about 130,000 clones, about 91% of them found once; the top ten carry around 1.3%. The chain employs TRBV7-9 and TRBJ2-1; 11 positions match TRBD2. The source material was PBMCs. The sequence came from a woman aged 18-35 years in good health and CMV-seronegative. Here the CDR3 reads CASSARLAGTYNEQFF. CDR3 nucleotides: TGTGCCAGCAGCGCCCGACTAGCGGGGACTTACAATGAGCAGTTCTTC. Looking up the rest from reference TRBV7-9 and TRBJ2-1 gives the full variable domain: DTGVSQNPRHKITKRGQNVTFRCDPISEHNRLYWYRQTLGQGPEFLTYFQNEAQLEKSRLLSDRFSAERPKGSFSTLEIQRTEQGDSAMYLCASSARLAGTYNEQFFGPGTRLTVL.